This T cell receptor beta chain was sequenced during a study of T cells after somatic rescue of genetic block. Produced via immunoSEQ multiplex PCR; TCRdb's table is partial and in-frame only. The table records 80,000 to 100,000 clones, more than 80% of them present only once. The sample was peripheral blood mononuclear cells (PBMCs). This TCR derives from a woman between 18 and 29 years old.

CDR3 coding DNA: TGTGCCAGCAGCAGGACAGACCCTGCTAACTATGGCTACACCTTC. Protein: CASSRTDPANYGYTF. The rearrangement joins TRBV6-5 to TRBJ1-2, with D perhaps TRBD1 (6 bases). V was shortened by 6 bases and J by 0 bases, with 14 bases between the two germline ends. In germline, CDR1 is MNHEY, CDR2 SVGAGI. This CDR3 has 15 residues.